A single count supports the clone carrying this T cell receptor beta chain. V was shortened by 1 base and J by 0 bases, with 10 bases between the two germline ends. The CDR3 contains 15 residues. The germline gives CDR1 SGDLS, CDR2 YYNGEE. The assay was immunoSEQ multiplex PCR, and TCRdb's table has in-frame clones only and misses some. The sample has roughly 200,000 clones, around 75% seen once. This specimen belongs to a study of blood T cell repertoires in COVID-19. Study background: Some COVID-19 samples were acute and others convalescent; all came from the United States, Italy and Spain.

This rearrangement joins TRBV9 to TRBJ1-2, with D hard to call. This sequence was found in a woman between 40 and 55 years old with COVID-19, enrolled during active disease. The sequencing sample was made of peripheral blood. The chain's CDR3 is CASSVWAAANYGYTF. Here the CDR3 DNA reads TGTGCCAGCAGCGTATGGGCAGCAGCTAACTATGGCTACACCTTC.